A single sample is the source of the 2 T cell receptor beta chains below, sequenced in a study of blood T cell repertoires in COVID-19. Generated by immunoSEQ multiplex PCR, the TCRdb table keeps only in-frame clones and is missing some. The sample consists of 25,000 to 35,000 clones, 75% to 90% of them appearing once. The sample was peripheral blood. The receptors originated from a human donor with acute or convalescent COVID-19. The donor label of this sample is uncertain.

CDR3 residues: CASRKAAGLSYNEQFF. The CDR3, as DNA: TGTGCCAGCAGGAAGGCGGCGGGGCTCTCCTACAATGAGCAGTTCTTC. The J gene is TRBJ2-1, the V gene TRBV7-8; possibly TRBD2 for D (6 bases). Germline-derived CDR1 and CDR2 are SGHVS and FQNEAQ. Trimming stripped 6 bases from V and 0 bases from J, with 15 bases between. This CDR3 spans 16 amino acids.

The rearrangement joins TRBV18 to TRBJ1-5; tentatively, D is TRBD1 (5 bases). Looked up from germline, CDR1 is KGHSH and CDR2 is LQKENI. This CDR3 spans 15 amino acids. V shed 4 bases and J shed 3 bases, with 13 bases lying between them. The CDR3 DNA reads TGTGCCAGCTCACTCTCAGGGATCTACAATCAGCCCCAGCATTTT. This encodes CASSLSGIYNQPQHF.